This T cell receptor (beta chain) was recorded in a study of blood T cell repertoires in COVID-19. There are 14 residues in the CDR3. Germline CDR1 and CDR2: KGHSH and LQKENI. V was trimmed by 0 bases and J by 9 bases, leaving 9 bases between them. Measured with immunoSEQ multiplex PCR; TCRdb has only the in-frame clones, and not every one. The sample lists approximately 220,000 clones, roughly 85% occurring once. The rearrangement uses TRBV18 and TRBJ1-6; D gene unclear. The sequencing input was PBMCs or T cells enriched from blood (not recorded which). This clonotype originated in a woman aged 40 to 50 with acute COVID-19. CDR3 residues: CASSPPERASPLHF. In nucleotides, the CDR3 is TGTGCCAGCTCACCACCGGAGAGGGCTTCACCCCTCCACTTT.